What follows are 32 T cell receptor beta chains derived from one specimen sequenced in a study of post-analysis software for immune sequencing data. Study-wide results and limits: A few TRBV segments appeared more often in patients than in controls, and TRBV5-6, TRBV5-1 and TRBV20-1 were among these.

For these receptors, no antigen is known. The TCR beta cDNA libraries carried unique molecular identifiers. From the PCR reads, TCRdb called clonotypes with MiXCR, one entry per CDR3 protein. The table includes just over 250,000 distinct CDR3 sequences, 36% detected once. The sequencing sample was made of blood. The receptors stem from a girl aged 5-17 years with multiple sclerosis.

This chain links TRBV10-1 with TRBJ2-7; no clear D gene. The germline CDR1 and CDR2 sequences are WNHNN and SYGVQD (reference sequence). V lost 2 bases, J lost 3 bases, and 5 bases lay in between. The CDR3 loop spans 12 amino acids. The CDR3 is CASSEPGYEQYF. In DNA, the CDR3 is TGCGCCAGCAGTGAGCCGGGCTACGAGCAGTACTTC.

This clonotype was found once. A much larger clone differs from this one at a single base, so this may be a read error. The chain recombines TRBV12-3 or TRBV12-4 with TRBJ2-3; 7 nucleotides line up with TRBD1. The CDR3 runs to 17 residues. CDR3 sequence: CASSRLLGGTRTDAQYF. In DNA, the CDR3 is TGTGCCAGCAGTCGGTTACTAGGGGGCACAAGAACAGATGCGCAGTATTTT.

The chain carries TRBV20-1 and TRBJ2-1, with 13 bases aligning to TRBD2. The trim removed 6 bases at V and 6 bases at J, leaving 11 bases unmatched. In germline, CDR1 is DFQATT, CDR2 SNEGSKA (reference sequence). The CDR3 extends over 16 amino acids. The CDR3 sequence is CSAYSTTSGRVNEQFF. The CDR3 nucleotides read TGCAGTGCCTACTCGACCACTAGCGGGAGGGTCAATGAGCAGTTCTTC.

This clonotype has at least ten counts. V is TRBV5-1 and J is TRBJ1-2; 10 nucleotides align to TRBD1. The CDR3 covers 17 residues. Trimming cost V 4 bases and J 4 bases; bases outside gene matches: 13. Germline CDR1 is SGHRS and CDR2 is YFSETQ. The CDR3 nucleotides are TGCGCCAGCAGCCCCAGAACCGGGACAGGGGACCTCTATGGCTACACCTTC. Translation: CASSPRTGTGDLYGYTF.

J is TRBJ2-1 and V is TRBV6-4; 10 nucleotides match TRBD1. This CDR3 spans 15 amino acids. V lost 2 bases to trimming and J lost 7 bases; unmatched junction nucleotides: 5. In germline, CDR1 is MRHNA, CDR2 SNTAGT. CDR3 protein: CASSDGTGETNEQFF. CDR3 bases: TGTGCCAGCAGTGACGGGACAGGGGAGACGAATGAGCAGTTCTTC.

V usage is TRBV20-1 and J usage is TRBJ2-7; D may match TRBD1 or TRBD2 (5 bases each). The J call may not be correct, given that the DNA end is closer to TRBJ2-5. CDR3 size: 13 residues. Germline-derived CDR1 and CDR2 are DFQATT and SNEGSKA (reference sequence). This chain's CDR3 is CSAEGRTPGTQYF. The CDR3 DNA reads as TGCAGTGCTGAGGGACGCACCCCAGGGACCCAGTACTTC.

This rearrangement joins TRBV20-1 to TRBJ1-3; D not certain. Germline V gene sequence: CDR1 DFQATT, CDR2 SNEGSKA (reference sequence). Between the trimmed V and J ends, which lost 3 bases and 7 bases, there was a span of 13 bases. This CDR3 has 13 amino acids. The CDR3 coding sequence is TGCAGTGCTAGGTCCTTGAGAGGGAACACCATATATTTT. Amino acids: CSARSLRGNTIYF.

The V call is TRBV7-2, the J call TRBJ2-1; D remains ambiguous. The germline V gene has CDR1 SGHTA and CDR2 FQGNSA. The germline V and J ends were trimmed by 1 base and 7 bases, with 8 bases remaining between them. The length of the CDR3 is 13 residues. The CDR3 reads CASSLGYLNEQFF. Here the CDR3 DNA reads TGTGCCAGCAGCTTAGGGTATCTGAATGAGCAGTTCTTC.

This clonotype was recorded at least ten times. The rearrangement links TRBV6-6 to TRBJ2-5; 7 nucleotides match TRBD1. Germline assignment: CDR1 MNHNY and CDR2 SVGAGI (reference sequence). The trim removed 5 bases at V and 5 bases at J, leaving 5 bases unmatched. The CDR3 has 13 residues. The CDR3: CASSNTGAETQYF. DNA of the CDR3: TGTGCCAGCAGTAACACAGGGGCCGAGACCCAGTACTTC.

This clonotype was detected ten times or more. This chain links TRBV7-9 with TRBJ2-1, with 7 bases fitting TRBD2. V lost 7 bases to trimming and J lost 6 bases; unmatched junction nucleotides: 9. This CDR3 is 14 amino acids long. Germline V CDR1 and CDR2: SEHNR, FQNEAQ (reference sequence). As DNA, the CDR3 is TGTGCCAGCACCCGAGGGAGGGCGGGCAATGAGCAGTTCTTC. This translates into CASTRGRAGNEQFF.

This clonotype appeared a few times. The chain combines TRBV3-1 with TRBJ2-5; the D call may be TRBD1 or TRBD2 (5 bases each). The CDR3 runs to 16 residues. V was pared by 3 bases and J by 6 bases, with 20 bases between. Germline values: CDR1 LGHDT, CDR2 YNNKEL (reference sequence). For the CDR3, the DNA is TGTGCCAGCAGCCAGCGAGCCCCGGGGCGGGTGCAGACCCAGTACTTC. Protein product: CASSQRAPGRVQTQYF.

This clonotype was recorded at least ten times. The germline gene is not matched at one end of the junction; a read error may be the cause. V and J are TRBV5-1 and TRBJ2-1, with 12 nucleotides matching TRBD2. Germline values: CDR1 SGHRS, CDR2 YFSETQ. This CDR3 has 16 amino acids. The CDR3 nucleotides read TGCGCCGGCAGCTCCCCCCTAGCGGGAGGGCCCAATGAGCAGTTCTTC. This codes for CAGSSPLAGGPNEQFF. Full variable domain (outside the CDR3, taken from reference TRBV5-1 and TRBJ2-1): KAGVTQTPRYLIKTRGQQVTLSCSPISGHRSVSWYQQTPGQGLQFLFEYFSETQRNKGNFPGRFSGRQFSNSRSEMNVSTLELGDSALYLCAGSSPLAGGPNEQFFGPGTRLTVL.

The chain is built from TRBV4-1 and TRBJ2-5; D is unresolved. This CDR3 contains 14 residues. The V end was cut by 0 bases, the J end by 5 bases, with 10 bases between. The germline CDR1 and CDR2 sequences are MGHRA and YSYEKL. For the CDR3, the DNA is TGCGCCAGCAGCCAAGATACCAGCTATGAGACCCAGTACTTC. It encodes CASSQDTSYETQYF.

About this clonotype itself: This may be a read error: a much more frequent sequence differs by one nucleotide. CDR3 region: CASSPGLAGGHSETQYF. The DNA for the CDR3 is TGCGCCAGCAGCCCGGGACTAGCGGGGGGTCATTCGGAGACCCAGTACTTC. The chain couples TRBV5-1 to TRBJ2-5; 15 nucleotides line up with TRBD2. The junction had 9 bases not matched to a gene; V was cut back by 4 bases and J by 5 bases. The V gene's germline CDR1 is SGHRS and CDR2 YFSETQ. The CDR3 length is 17 residues. Full variable domain (rest looked up from reference TRBV5-1 and TRBJ2-5): KAGVTQTPRYLIKTRGQQVTLSCSPISGHRSVSWYQQTPGQGLQFLFEYFSETQRNKGNFPGRFSGRQFSNSRSEMNVSTLELGDSALYLCASSPGLAGGHSETQYFGPGTRLLVL.

This clonotype was counted at least ten times. The chain carries TRBV12-3 or TRBV12-4 and TRBJ1-5; a weak D match, TRBD1 (6 bases). The germline V and J ends were trimmed by 3 bases and 4 bases, with 13 bases remaining between them. CDR3 length: 15 amino acids. This CDR3 reads CASSFGQNLNQPQHF. CDR3 DNA sequence: TGTGCCAGCAGTTTTGGACAGAATTTAAATCAGCCCCAGCATTTT.

J is TRBJ2-7 and V is TRBV3-1, with D perhaps being TRBD1 or TRBD2 (5 bases each). Trimming took 1 base from V and 2 from J, leaving 18 bases between them. Germline CDR1 and CDR2: LGHDT and YNNKEL (reference sequence). The CDR3 is 17 amino acids. Here the CDR3 DNA reads TGTGCCAGCAGCCAAGGGTCGCTCGGGACGCAGACCTACGAGCAGTACTTC. This gives the protein CASSQGSLGTQTYEQYF.

This clonotype was seen just once. This could be a read error, since a much larger clone is one nucleotide away. The chain has TRBV7-6 and TRBJ2-3, with 9 bases identical to TRBD2. CDR1 and CDR2 from the germline V gene are SGHVS and FNYEAQ. The CDR3 runs 16 residues. In DNA, the CDR3 is TGTGCCTGCAGCTTAGGTAGCGGGGGCCCCACAGATACGCAGTATTTT. This gives the protein CACSLGSGGPTDTQYF.

This clonotype was seen repeatedly, ten times or more. The chain carries TRBV5-1 and TRBJ2-1; no clear D. Germline V gene lookup returns CDR1 SGHRS and CDR2 YFSETQ. This CDR3 is 13 amino acids long. V was pared by 0 bases and J by 5 bases, with 6 bases between. In DNA form, the CDR3 reads TGCGCCAGCAGCTTGGATAGAGACAATGAGCAGTTCTTC. This sequence encodes CASSLDRDNEQFF.

Details on this clonotype: This could be a read error, since a much larger clone is one nucleotide away. The chain recombines TRBV29-1 with TRBJ2-1; 9 bases line up with TRBD2. The J call is doubtful: the DNA matches TRBJ2-7 better. Germline CDR1 SQVTM, CDR2 ANQGSEA. This CDR3 comprises 18 residues. This CDR3 is CSVALPAGTSLKANEQYF. CDR3 sequence (DNA): TGCAGCGTTGCCCTACCTGCCGGGACTAGCCTCAAGGCCAATGAGCAGTACTTC.

On this clonotype itself: This may be a read error: a much more frequent sequence differs by one nucleotide. The chain has TRBV10-3 and TRBJ2-5, with TRBD1 as a possible D gene (6 bases). The DNA end is more similar to TRBJ2-1, so the J call may be wrong. The CDR3 totals 13 residues. Germline assignment: CDR1 ENHRY and CDR2 SYGVKD. The CDR3 loop reads CATWGQNQETQFF. For the CDR3, the DNA is TGTGCCACCTGGGGGCAGAACCAAGAGACCCAGTTCTTC.

This chain links TRBV11-2 with TRBJ1-6; D is uncertain. The CDR3 has 15 residues. Germline V gene sequence: CDR1 SGHAT, CDR2 FQNNGV. Trimming stripped 4 bases from V and 1 base from J, with 8 bases between. The CDR3 region has the DNA TGTGCCAGCAGCTCCATGGATTCCTATAATTCACCCCTCCACTTT. Encoded protein: CASSSMDSYNSPLHF.

This clonotype was observed a handful of times. This may arise from a read error, as a much more abundant clone is one base away. V is TRBV15 and J is TRBJ2-3; D may be TRBD2 (7 bases). Germline V gene sequence: CDR1 LNHNV, CDR2 YYDKDF (reference sequence). This CDR3 is built from 15 residues. CDR3 sequence: CAASRDGGLADTQYF. The CDR3 nucleotides are TGTGCCGCCAGCAGAGACGGGGGGCTCGCAGATACGCAGTATTTT.

The J gene is TRBJ2-1, the V gene TRBV11-1; tentative D call: TRBD2 (7 bases). This CDR3 spans 16 amino acids. CDR1 is SGHAT, CDR2 FQDESV, per germline (reference sequence). Trimming removed 4 bases at V and 3 bases at J, with 16 bases between. CDR3 sequence: CASSSLRGPYYNEQFF. The CDR3 bases are TGTGCCAGCAGCTCGCTGCGGGGGCCGTACTACAATGAGCAGTTCTTC.

The rearrangement links TRBV28 to TRBJ1-2; perhaps TRBD1 as D (6 bases). The CDR3 is 14 amino acids. CDR1 and CDR2 (germline): MDHEN, SYDVKM. The V gene lost 8 bases and the J gene lost 4 bases, with 17 bases spanning the gap. The CDR3 loop reads CASGSPGHSYGYTF. In DNA, the CDR3 is TGTGCCAGCGGATCCCCGGGACACAGCTATGGCTACACCTTC.

This clonotype was picked up many times. The J gene is TRBJ2-3, the V gene TRBV20-1; D may be TRBD2 (6 bases). Germline lookup yields CDR1 DFQATT and CDR2 SNEGSKA (reference sequence). V gave up 5 bases and J gave up 2 bases, with 11 bases separating them. The length of the CDR3 is 13 residues. The CDR3 bases are TGCAGTGCTTGGGACTCCTACACAGATACGCAGTATTTT. Its translation: CSAWDSYTDTQYF.

The table lists this clonotype with a few counts. J is TRBJ2-2 and V is TRBV7-9; TRBD1 matches at 10 bases. Trimming took 5 bases from V and 6 from J; bases not matched to a gene: 3. Per germline, CDR1 SEHNR and CDR2 FQNEAQ (reference sequence). CDR3 length equals 14 residues. The CDR3: CASSPGQGSGELFF. The CDR3 coding sequence is TGTGCCAGCAGCCCGGGACAGGGGTCCGGGGAGCTGTTTTTT.

V and J are TRBV20-1 and TRBJ2-3, with 8 bases that match TRBD2. Trimming took 7 bases from V and 2 from J; bases not matched to a gene: 8. CDR1 is DFQATT and CDR2 is SNEGSKA in the germline V gene (reference sequence). The CDR3 runs to 14 residues. DNA of the CDR3: TGCAGTGGCAAGCGGGGGTCCTACACAGATACGCAGTATTTT. Its translation is CSGKRGSYTDTQYF.

This clonotype was counted many times. The V gene is TRBV5-1, the J gene TRBJ2-1; D unclear. Per germline, CDR1 SGHRS and CDR2 YFSETQ. The CDR3 consists of 14 residues. Trimming pared 4 bases from V and 1 base from J, leaving 9 bases between. The CDR3 sequence: CASSPDGSYNEQFF. For the CDR3, the DNA is TGCGCCAGCAGCCCCGACGGTTCCTACAATGAGCAGTTCTTC.

The rearrangement links TRBV14 to TRBJ1-4; tentative D call: TRBD1 (6 bases). Germline CDR1 reads SGHDN; CDR2 reads FVKESK. V gave up 0 bases and J gave up 7 bases, with 15 bases separating them. The CDR3 is 16 amino acids. Written as DNA, the CDR3 is TGTGCCAGCAGCCAAGAGCTGGGGGGGCTAGGTGAAAAACTGTTTTTT. Translating it yields CASSQELGGLGEKLFF.

This clonotype occurred a few times. The V call is TRBV25-1, the J call TRBJ1-5, with unresolved D. This CDR3 has 14 residues. Germline assignment: CDR1 MGHDK and CDR2 SYGVNS. The V gene lost 3 bases and the J gene lost 5 bases, with 11 bases spanning the gap. The CDR3 loop is CASSDSSTDQPQHF. In nucleotides, the CDR3 is TGTGCCAGCAGTGATTCTTCAACTGATCAGCCCCAGCATTTT.

The genes are TRBV9 and TRBJ2-2, with a weak D call TRBD1 (6 bases). The CDR3 is 13 residues long. V lost 6 bases and J 1 base, leaving 7 bases between the germline ends. Germline V gives CDR1 SGDLS, CDR2 YYNGEE. The chain's CDR3 is CASKTGNTGELFF. In DNA form, the CDR3 reads TGTGCCAGCAAGACAGGGAACACCGGGGAGCTGTTTTTT.

This clonotype has more than one count but fewer than ten. The rearrangement uses TRBV19 and TRBJ2-3, with D possibly matching TRBD2 (6 bases). V lost 4 bases and J lost 3, with 11 bases in between. CDR1 and CDR2 from the germline V gene are LNHDA and SQIVND (reference sequence). CDR3 length equals 14 residues. The CDR3 here is CASSTSDLTDTQYF. CDR3 DNA sequence: TGTGCCAGTAGTACTAGCGATTTGACAGATACGCAGTATTTT.